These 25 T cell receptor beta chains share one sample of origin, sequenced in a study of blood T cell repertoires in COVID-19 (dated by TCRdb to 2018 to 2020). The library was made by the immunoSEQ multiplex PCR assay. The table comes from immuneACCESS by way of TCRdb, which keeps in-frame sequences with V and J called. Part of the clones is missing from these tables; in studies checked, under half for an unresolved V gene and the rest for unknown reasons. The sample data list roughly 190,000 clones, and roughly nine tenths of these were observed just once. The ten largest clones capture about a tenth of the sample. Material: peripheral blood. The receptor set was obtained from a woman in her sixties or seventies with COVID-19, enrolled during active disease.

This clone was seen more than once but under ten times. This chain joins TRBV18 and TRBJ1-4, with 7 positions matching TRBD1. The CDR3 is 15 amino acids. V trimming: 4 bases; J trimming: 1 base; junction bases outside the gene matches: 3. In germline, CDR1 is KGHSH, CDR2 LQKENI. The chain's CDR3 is CASSQRDRTNEKLFF. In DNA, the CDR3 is TGTGCCAGCTCACAACGGGACAGAACTAATGAAAAACTGTTTTTT. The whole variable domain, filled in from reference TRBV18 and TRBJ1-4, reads NAGVMQNPRHLVRRRGQEARLRCSPMKGHSHVYWYRQLPEEGLKFMVYLQKENIIDESGMPKERFSAEFPKEGPSILRIQQVVRGDSAAYFCASSQRDRTNEKLFFGSGTQLSVL.

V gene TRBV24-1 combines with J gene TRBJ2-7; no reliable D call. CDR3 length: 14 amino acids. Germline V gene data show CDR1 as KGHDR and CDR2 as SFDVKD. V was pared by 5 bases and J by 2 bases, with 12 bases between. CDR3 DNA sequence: TGTGCCACCAGTGCCCGGGTAAGTCCCTACGAGCAGTACTTC. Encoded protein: CATSARVSPYEQYF.

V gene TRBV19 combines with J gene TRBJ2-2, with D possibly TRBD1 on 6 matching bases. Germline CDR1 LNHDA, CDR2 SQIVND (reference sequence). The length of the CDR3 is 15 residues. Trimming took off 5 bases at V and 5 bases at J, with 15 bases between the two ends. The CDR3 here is CASSSPRGDTGELFF. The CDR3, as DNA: TGTGCCAGTAGTTCGCCCAGGGGCGATACCGGGGAGCTGTTTTTT.

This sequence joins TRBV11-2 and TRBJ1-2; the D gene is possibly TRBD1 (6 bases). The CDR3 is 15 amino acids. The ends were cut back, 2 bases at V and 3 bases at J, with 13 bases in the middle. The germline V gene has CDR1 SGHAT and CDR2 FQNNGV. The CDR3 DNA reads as TGTGCCAGCAGCTTATCTCCGGACAGCTACTATGGCTACACCTTC. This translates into CASSLSPDSYYGYTF.

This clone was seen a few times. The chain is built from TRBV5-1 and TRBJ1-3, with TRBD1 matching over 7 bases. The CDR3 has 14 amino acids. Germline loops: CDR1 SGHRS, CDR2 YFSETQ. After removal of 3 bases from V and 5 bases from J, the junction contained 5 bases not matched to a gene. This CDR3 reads CASSSGTERNTIYF. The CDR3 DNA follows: TGCGCCAGCAGCTCCGGGACAGAGAGAAACACCATATATTTT.

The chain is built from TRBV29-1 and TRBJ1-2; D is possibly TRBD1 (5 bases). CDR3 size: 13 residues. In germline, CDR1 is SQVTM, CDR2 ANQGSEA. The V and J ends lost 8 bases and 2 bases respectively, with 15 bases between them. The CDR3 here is CSSSGGSNYGYTF. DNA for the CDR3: TGCAGCTCTTCGGGGGGTAGCAACTATGGCTACACCTTC.

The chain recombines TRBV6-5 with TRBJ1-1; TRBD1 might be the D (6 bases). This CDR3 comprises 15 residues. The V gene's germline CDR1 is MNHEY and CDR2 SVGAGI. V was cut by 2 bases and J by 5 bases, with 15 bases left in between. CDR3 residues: CASSYQTGRRTEAFF. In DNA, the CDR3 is TGTGCCAGCAGTTACCAAACAGGGCGGAGAACTGAAGCTTTCTTT.

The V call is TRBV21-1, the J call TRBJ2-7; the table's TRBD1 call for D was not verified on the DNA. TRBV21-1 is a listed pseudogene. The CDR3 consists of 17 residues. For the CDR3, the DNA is TGTGCCAGCAGCAAATGTACAGGGAAGTCTCTCTACTACGAGCAGTACTTC. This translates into CASSKCTGKSLYYEQYF.

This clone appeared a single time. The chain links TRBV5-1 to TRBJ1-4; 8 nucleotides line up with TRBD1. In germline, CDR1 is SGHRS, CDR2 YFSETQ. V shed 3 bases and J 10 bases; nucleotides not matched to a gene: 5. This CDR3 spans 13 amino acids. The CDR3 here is CASSWTGPRKLFF. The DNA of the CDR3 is TGCGCCAGCAGCTGGACAGGGCCCAGAAAACTGTTTTTT.

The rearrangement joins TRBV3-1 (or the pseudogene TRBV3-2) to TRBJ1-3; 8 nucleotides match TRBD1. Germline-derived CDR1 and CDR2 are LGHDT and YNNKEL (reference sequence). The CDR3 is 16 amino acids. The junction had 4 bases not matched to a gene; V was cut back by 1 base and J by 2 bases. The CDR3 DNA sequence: TGTGCCAGCAGCCAAGGACAGGGGAGAGCTGGAAACACCATATATTTT. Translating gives CASSQGQGRAGNTIYF.

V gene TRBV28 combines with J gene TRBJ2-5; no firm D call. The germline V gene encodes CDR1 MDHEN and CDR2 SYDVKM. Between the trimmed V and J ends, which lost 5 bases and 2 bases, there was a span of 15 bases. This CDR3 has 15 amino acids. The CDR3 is CASSTLRNRQETQYF. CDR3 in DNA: TGTGCCAGCAGTACGCTCCGCAATAGACAAGAGACCCAGTACTTC.

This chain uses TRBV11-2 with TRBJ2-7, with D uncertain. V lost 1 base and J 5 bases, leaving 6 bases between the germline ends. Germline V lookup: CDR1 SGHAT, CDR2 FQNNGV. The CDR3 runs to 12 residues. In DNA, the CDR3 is TGTGCCAGCAGCTTAGCAGGAAACGAGCAGTACTTC. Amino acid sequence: CASSLAGNEQYF.

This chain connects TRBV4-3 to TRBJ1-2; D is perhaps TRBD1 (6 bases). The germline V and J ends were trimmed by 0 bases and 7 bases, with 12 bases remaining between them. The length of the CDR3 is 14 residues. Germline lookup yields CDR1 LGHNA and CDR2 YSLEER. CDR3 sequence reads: CASSQERQASGYTF. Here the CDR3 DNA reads TGCGCCAGCAGCCAAGAAAGACAGGCCTCTGGCTACACCTTC.

CDR3 sequence (DNA): TGTGCCAGCAGCGTAGGGGTGCAGGGGAACACCGGGGAGCTGTTTTTT. The encoded protein is CASSVGVQGNTGELFF. The V and J genes are TRBV9 and TRBJ2-2, with a weak D call TRBD1 (5 bases). Trimming stripped 0 bases from V and 1 base from J, with 10 bases between. The CDR3 extends over 16 amino acids. CDR1 is SGDLS and CDR2 is YYNGEE in the germline V gene.

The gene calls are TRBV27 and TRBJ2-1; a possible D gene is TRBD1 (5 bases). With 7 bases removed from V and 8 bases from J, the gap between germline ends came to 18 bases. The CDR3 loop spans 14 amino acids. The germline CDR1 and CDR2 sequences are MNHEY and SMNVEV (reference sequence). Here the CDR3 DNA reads TGTGCCAGCACCCCGGCGACAAGGGGCGATGAGCAGTTCTTC. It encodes CASTPATRGDEQFF.

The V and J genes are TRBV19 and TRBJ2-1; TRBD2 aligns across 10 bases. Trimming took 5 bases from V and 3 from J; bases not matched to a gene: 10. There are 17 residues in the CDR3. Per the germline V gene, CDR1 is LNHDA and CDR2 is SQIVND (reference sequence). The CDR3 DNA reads TGTGCCAGTAGTCCATTCGCCGGGACTAGCGTCTACAATGAGCAGTTCTTC. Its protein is CASSPFAGTSVYNEQFF.

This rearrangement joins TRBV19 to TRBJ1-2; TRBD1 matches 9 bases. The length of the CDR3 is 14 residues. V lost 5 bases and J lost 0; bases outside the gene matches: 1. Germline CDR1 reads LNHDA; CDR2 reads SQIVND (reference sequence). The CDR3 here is CASSWTGANYGYTF. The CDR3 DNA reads TGTGCCAGTAGTTGGACAGGGGCTAACTATGGCTACACCTTC.

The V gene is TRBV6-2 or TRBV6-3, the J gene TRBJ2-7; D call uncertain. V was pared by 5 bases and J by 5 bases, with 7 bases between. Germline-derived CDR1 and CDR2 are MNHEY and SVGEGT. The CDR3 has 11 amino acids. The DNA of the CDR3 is TGTGCCAGCAGTCTTCCAGACGAGCAGTACTTC. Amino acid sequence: CASSLPDEQYF.

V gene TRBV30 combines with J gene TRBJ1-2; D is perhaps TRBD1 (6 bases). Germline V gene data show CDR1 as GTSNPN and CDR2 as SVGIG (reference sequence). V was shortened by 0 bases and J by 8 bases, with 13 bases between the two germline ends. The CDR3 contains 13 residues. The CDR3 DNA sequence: TGTGCCTGGAGTGTACGGATAGGGGGAGGCTACACCTTC. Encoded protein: CAWSVRIGGGYTF.

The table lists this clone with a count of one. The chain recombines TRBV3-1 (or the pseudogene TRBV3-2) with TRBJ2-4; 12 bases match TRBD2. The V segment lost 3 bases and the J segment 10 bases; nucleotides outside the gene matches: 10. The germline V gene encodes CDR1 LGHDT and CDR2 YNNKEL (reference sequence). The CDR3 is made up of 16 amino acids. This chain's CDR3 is CASSHRLAGAPWIQYF. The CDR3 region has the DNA TGTGCCAGCAGCCATCGACTAGCGGGAGCCCCATGGATTCAGTACTTC.

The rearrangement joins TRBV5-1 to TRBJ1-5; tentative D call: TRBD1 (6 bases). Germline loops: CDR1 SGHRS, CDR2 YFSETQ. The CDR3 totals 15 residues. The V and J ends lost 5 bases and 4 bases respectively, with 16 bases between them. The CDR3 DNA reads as TGCGCCAGCAGACTTTCAGGGGAGAGGAATCAGCCCCAGCATTTT. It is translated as CASRLSGERNQPQHF.

The CDR3 sequence is CASSYSAGRGSPLHF. The CDR3 nucleotides read TGTGCCAGCAGTTACTCGGCAGGGCGTGGTTCACCCCTCCACTTT. The chain uses TRBV6-5 and TRBJ1-6, with a tentative D call TRBD1 (5 bases). The CDR3 is 15 residues long. Germline values: CDR1 MNHEY, CDR2 SVGAGI. The germline V and J ends were trimmed by 0 bases and 9 bases, with 12 bases remaining between them.

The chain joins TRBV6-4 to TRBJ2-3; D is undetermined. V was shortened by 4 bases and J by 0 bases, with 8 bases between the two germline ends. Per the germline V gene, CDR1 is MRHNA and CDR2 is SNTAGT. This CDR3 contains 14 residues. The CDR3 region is CASSASASTDTQYF. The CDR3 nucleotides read TGTGCCAGCAGTGCGAGCGCTAGCACAGATACGCAGTATTTT.

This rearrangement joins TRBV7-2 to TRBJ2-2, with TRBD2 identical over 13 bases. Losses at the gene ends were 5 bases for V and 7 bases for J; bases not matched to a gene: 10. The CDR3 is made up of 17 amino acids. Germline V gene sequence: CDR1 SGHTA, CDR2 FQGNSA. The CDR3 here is CASSPQGLAGWGGELFF. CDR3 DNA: TGTGCCAGCAGCCCACAGGGACTAGCGGGATGGGGCGGGGAGCTGTTTTTT.

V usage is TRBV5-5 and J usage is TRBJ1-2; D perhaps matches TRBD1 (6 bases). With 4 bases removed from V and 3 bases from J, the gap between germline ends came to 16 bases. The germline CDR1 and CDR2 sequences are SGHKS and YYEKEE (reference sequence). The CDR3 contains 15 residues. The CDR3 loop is CASSPMGGRDYGYTF. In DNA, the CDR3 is TGTGCCAGCAGCCCAATGGGGGGGCGAGACTATGGCTACACCTTC.